This T cell receptor beta chain stems from a study of metastatic and nonmetastatic thyroid tumors (dated by TCRdb to 2019 to 2021). The study in broad terms: For patients with malignant and with benign thyroid disease, the researchers compared repertoires between peripheral blood samples and tumor or nodule tissue samples.

None of the patients had been given any treatment before thyroid surgery. The study retrospectively analysed patient clinical samples collected from about 2012 to 2019 using T-cell receptor beta sequencing. Paper-wide results and their limitations: In both blood and tumor samples, TCR beta diversity was reported to be significantly higher in malignant tumors than in benign nodules.

The CDR3 runs 13 amino acids, cysteine and phenylalanine included. Kept here is only the CDR3 DNA, which spans 39 bases and is read in frame from base 1. The germline V gene (reference sequence) yields SGHKS for CDR1 and YYEKEE for CDR2. V is shortened by 4 bases, J by 3 bases, and the region joining them spans 11 bases. The library came from PCR. The sequencer listed for this sample is Illumina HiSeq 4000. The TCR beta-chain CDR3 region of each patient was profiled by high-throughput sequencing. In the paper's pipeline: A classifier to discriminate distant-metastatic papillary thyroid cancer patients was built from CDR3 differences across clinicopathological groups. The Shannon index was used to assess repertoire diversity, and the Morisita-Horn index was used to assess tumor-blood repertoire similarity. TCRdb reanalyzed the raw reads on its own, using fastp at Q25 for trimming and MiXCR for clone calling, and kept in-frame beta chains. TCRdb, rather than the study authors, made the V and J calls. Across this sample there are 25,000 to 30,000 clones, with about 25% seen only once. The ten largest make up around 2.5% of the sample.

Points on this clone: Its antigen target is currently unknown. No per-base quality is available; no much larger clone lies one base away.

The clonotype comes from a female donor with papillary thyroid cancer or a benign thyroid nodule (not recorded which). Some clones in this sample may be carry-over from other donors' samples. The sequence is built from TRBV5-5 and TRBJ2-7; the D gene identity is not certain. Input material: blood. In nucleotides, the sequence is TGTGCCAGCAGCGGCGGACGCTTCTACGAGCAGTACTTC. It codes for CASSGGRFYEQYF. The full variable domain, with segments outside the CDR3 supplied by the reference TRBV5-5 and TRBJ2-7 proteins, appears as DAGVTQSPTHLIKTRGQQVTLRCSPISGHKSVSWYQQVLGQGPQFIFQYYEKEERGRGNFPDRFSARQFPNYSSELNVNALLLGDSALYLCASSGGRFYEQYFGPGTRLTVT.